Listed here is a single T cell receptor beta chain. This CDR3 is built from 17 residues. In germline, CDR1 is SGHVS, CDR2 FQNEAQ. V dropped 5 bases and J dropped 7; count of bases not matched to a gene: 16. This record belongs to a study of blood T cell repertoires in COVID-19. Study-wide background: T cells, B-cell-depleted T cells, or PBMCs supplied cDNA or gDNA.

Original processing notes: Estimation of nucleated cell counts relied on the amplification of reference gene primers. The assay was immunoSEQ multiplex PCR, and TCRdb's table has in-frame clones only and misses some. V, J and clone size reflect that table, while D and trimming were determined from the DNA. The table lists 220,000 or so clones, more than 75% of them singletons. A Seattle source enrolled patients during active infection and followed them longitudinally. The chain is built from TRBV7-8 and TRBJ2-1; 8 bases align to TRBD2. Material for sequencing was peripheral blood. This TCR derives from a woman older than 75 with COVID-19, enrolled during active disease. The CDR3 DNA is TGTGCCAGCAGCCCCCGCGGAGCGGGAGATAGTATAAATGAGCAGTTCTTC. Its translation: CASSPRGAGDSINEQFF.